This T cell receptor beta chain originates from a study of cytotoxic CD8 clonotypes in ibrutinib-treated CLL. For the study at large: After a median around 12 months on treatment (6 to 36), response samples were drawn.

The protocol was immunoSEQ multiplex PCR, while the TCRdb copy is restricted to in-frame clones and leaves out a portion. This table has more than 20,000 clones, approximately 74% appearing once. V was pared by 0 bases and J by 5 bases, with 11 bases between. The CDR3 loop spans 14 amino acids. The clonotype was recovered from a human donor with chronic lymphocytic leukemia. The material was PBMCs, obtained before ibrutinib treatment. The chain couples TRBV23-1 to TRBJ2-7, with D tentatively TRBD2 (5 bases). TRBV23-1 is designated an ORF whose function remains uncertain. The CDR3 spells CASSQSAGFNEQYF. In DNA form, the CDR3 reads TGCGCCAGCAGTCAATCGGCGGGTTTCAACGAGCAGTACTTC.